One sample yielded the 11 T cell receptor beta chains listed below, sequenced in a study of blood T cell repertoires in COVID-19. TCRdb keeps only in-frame clones here, not all; method: immunoSEQ multiplex PCR. The sample carries about 400,000 clones, over 75% recorded once. The sample comprised PBMCs or T cells enriched from blood (not recorded which). These receptors originate from a woman aged 40 to 50 with acute COVID-19.

Only one count was recorded for this clone. This chain links TRBV6-4 with TRBJ1-2, with D unresolved. There are 14 residues in the CDR3. V lost 6 bases to trimming and J lost 7 bases, with 18 bases between them. Per germline, CDR1 MRHNA and CDR2 SNTAGT. DNA of the CDR3: TGTGCCAGCAGGGGCGGGCGGCGAGGGTTTGGCTACACCTTC. The encoded protein is CASRGGRRGFGYTF.

The J gene is TRBJ1-2, the V gene TRBV5-1; TRBD1 aligns across 9 bases. CDR1 is SGHRS and CDR2 is YFSETQ in the germline V gene. The CDR3 covers 15 residues. After removal of 0 bases from V and 5 bases from J, the junction contained 5 bases not matched to a gene. The CDR3 spells CASSLDTGGGYGYTF. The CDR3 region has the DNA TGCGCCAGCAGCTTGGACACAGGGGGCGGGTATGGCTACACCTTC.

The chain joins TRBV7-2 to TRBJ1-5, with D uncertain. Germline V CDR1 and CDR2: SGHTA, FQGNSA. Trimming shortened V by 2 bases and J by 0 bases, and 11 bases separated the two germline ends. The CDR3 has 16 amino acids. CDR3 loop: CASSLFGEYSNQPQHF. As DNA, the CDR3 is TGTGCCAGCAGCTTATTCGGAGAATATAGCAATCAGCCCCAGCATTTT.

The J gene is TRBJ1-2, the V gene TRBV19; weak D call: TRBD1 (5 bases). The germline V gene encodes CDR1 LNHDA and CDR2 SQIVND (reference sequence). The CDR3 runs 14 residues. V gave up 6 bases and J gave up 4 bases, with 15 bases separating them. CDR3 loop: CASRGAGVGYGYTF. Written as DNA, the CDR3 is TGTGCCAGTAGAGGGGCTGGAGTGGGCTATGGCTACACCTTC.

V and J are TRBV13 and TRBJ2-1, with 11 bases that match TRBD2. Trimming removed 0 bases from V and 6 bases from J; junction bases left unmatched: 7. The length of the CDR3 is 17 residues. Looked up from germline, CDR1 is PRHDT and CDR2 is FYEKMQ (reference sequence). CDR3: CASSLGELAGARNEQFF. The CDR3 coding sequence is TGTGCCAGCAGCTTAGGTGAACTAGCGGGGGCCCGCAATGAGCAGTTCTTC.

The J gene is TRBJ1-2, the V gene TRBV13; a weak D match, TRBD1 (5 bases). This CDR3 region has 18 residues. V lost 4 bases and J 2 bases, leaving 23 bases between the germline ends. Germline V gives CDR1 PRHDT, CDR2 FYEKMQ (reference sequence). CDR3 coding DNA: TGTGCCAGCAGCTCGATCCTCAGACAGAGGAGACCAAACTATGGCTACACCTTC. It yields the protein CASSSILRQRRPNYGYTF.

The chain joins TRBV3-1 (or the pseudogene TRBV3-2) to TRBJ1-2; no reliable D call. V was pared by 3 bases and J by 3 bases, with 5 bases between. The CDR3 runs to 12 residues. Germline CDR1 reads LGHDT; CDR2 reads YNNKEL (reference sequence). The CDR3 DNA reads TGTGCCAGCAGCCAGAGGGACTATGGCTACACCTTC. Protein product: CASSQRDYGYTF.

The rearrangement links TRBV5-1 to TRBJ2-1; 11 bases are shared with TRBD1. The CDR3 sequence is 17 residues long. V gave up 4 bases and J gave up 4 bases; unmatched junction bases: 10. Germline V gene data show CDR1 as SGHRS and CDR2 as YFSETQ. For the CDR3, the DNA is TGCGCCAGCAGCCCCCCACTCGGACAGGGGGCGTACAATGAGCAGTTCTTC. Translation gives CASSPPLGQGAYNEQFF.

V gene TRBV19 combines with J gene TRBJ1-3; D ambiguous. This CDR3 is built from 14 residues. Germline V gene data show CDR1 as LNHDA and CDR2 as SQIVND (reference sequence). With 7 bases removed from V and 6 bases from J, the gap between germline ends came to 16 bases. The CDR3 region is CASTLFVGTNTIYF. CDR3 nucleotide sequence: TGTGCCAGTACCCTCTTCGTGGGCACAAACACCATATATTTT.

On this clone itself: Likely a read error: the CDR3 ends without its conserved phenylalanine or tryptophan. It is unclear where the CDR3 begins or ends on the DNA, so no DNA is shown, and the CDR3 is as TCRdb lists it. The chain is built from TRBV6-5 and TRBJ1-3; the table names TRBD1, a call not compared with the DNA. Inclusive of both ends, the CDR3 amounts to 12 amino acids. The germline CDR1 and CDR2 sequences are MNHEY and SVGAGI. This CDR3 reads CATPTGWPAFTG.

The chain joins TRBV2 to TRBJ1-5, with 7 bases that match TRBD1. CDR1 is SNHLY and CDR2 is FYNNEI in the germline V gene. V shed 6 bases and J 1 base; nucleotides not matched to a gene: 6. This CDR3 comprises 15 residues. CDR3 sequence: CASSWGQRSNQPQHF. The CDR3 region has the DNA TGTGCCAGCAGCTGGGGACAGAGAAGCAATCAGCCCCAGCATTTT. Drawing the rest from reference TRBV2 and TRBJ1-5, the complete variable domain is EPEVTQTPSHQVTQMGQEVILRCVPISNHLYFYWYRQILGQKVEFLVSFYNNEISEKSEIFDDQFSVERPDGSNFTLKIRSTKLEDSAMYFCASSWGQRSNQPQHFGDGTRLSIL.